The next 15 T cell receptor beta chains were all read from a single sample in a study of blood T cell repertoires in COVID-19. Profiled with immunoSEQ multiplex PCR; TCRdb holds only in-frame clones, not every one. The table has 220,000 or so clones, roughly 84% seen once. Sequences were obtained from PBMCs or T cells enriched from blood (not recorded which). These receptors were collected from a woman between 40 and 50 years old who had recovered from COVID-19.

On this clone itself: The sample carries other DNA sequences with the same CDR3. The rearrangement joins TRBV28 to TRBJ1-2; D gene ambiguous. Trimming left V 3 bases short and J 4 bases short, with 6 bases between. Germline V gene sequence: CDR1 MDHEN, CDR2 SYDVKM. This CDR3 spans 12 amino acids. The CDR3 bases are TGTGCCAGCAGTTTGGGCTCCTATGGCTACACCTTC. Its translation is CASSLGSYGYTF.

DNA of the CDR3: TGCGCCAGCAACCGGGACAGACGAACGAGGACTGAAGCTTTCTTT. This codes for CASNRDRRTRTEAFF. The chain recombines TRBV23-1 with TRBJ1-1, with 7 bases lining up with TRBD1. TRBV23-1 is an ORF; its function is uncertain. The CDR3 extends over 15 amino acids. V was clipped by 7 bases and J by 5 bases; unmatched bases: 13.

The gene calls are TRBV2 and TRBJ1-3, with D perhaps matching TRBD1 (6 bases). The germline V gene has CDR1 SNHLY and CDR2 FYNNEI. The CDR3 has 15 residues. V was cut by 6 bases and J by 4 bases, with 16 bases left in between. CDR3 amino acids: CASRPQGKAGNTIYF. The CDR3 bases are TGTGCCAGCAGACCTCAGGGGAAAGCAGGAAACACCATATATTTT. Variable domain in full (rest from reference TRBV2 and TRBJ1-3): EPEVTQTPSHQVTQMGQEVILRCVPISNHLYFYWYRQILGQKVEFLVSFYNNEISEKSEIFDDQFSVERPDGSNFTLKIRSTKLEDSAMYFCASRPQGKAGNTIYFGEGSWLTVV.

The DNA for the CDR3 is TGTGCCAGCAGCCGTGATGCGGGAGCTTCCTACAATGAGCAGTTCTTC. Protein: CASSRDAGASYNEQFF. This chain uses TRBV5-4 with TRBJ2-1; 7 bases line up with TRBD2. V was clipped by 4 bases and J by 1 base; unmatched bases: 8. Germline CDR1 SGHNT, CDR2 YYREEE (reference sequence). This CDR3 is built from 16 residues.

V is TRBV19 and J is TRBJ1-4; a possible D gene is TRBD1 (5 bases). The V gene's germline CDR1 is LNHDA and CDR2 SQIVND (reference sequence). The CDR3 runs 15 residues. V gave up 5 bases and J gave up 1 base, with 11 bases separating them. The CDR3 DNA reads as TGTGCCAGTAGTGAGACCACAGGAACTAATGAAAAACTGTTTTTT. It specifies CASSETTGTNEKLFF.

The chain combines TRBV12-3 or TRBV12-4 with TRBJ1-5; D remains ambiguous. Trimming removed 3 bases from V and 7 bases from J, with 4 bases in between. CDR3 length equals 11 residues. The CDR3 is CASSFGQPQHF. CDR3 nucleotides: TGTGCCAGCAGTTTTGGCCAGCCCCAGCATTTT.

The CDR3: CASSPRGQMNTEAFF. The DNA of the CDR3 is TGTGCCAGCTCACCGAGGGGACAGATGAACACTGAAGCTTTCTTT. This sequence joins TRBV18 and TRBJ1-1; 7 bases are a match to TRBD1. Trimming at V came to 3 bases and at J to 0 bases, leaving 4 bases not matched to a gene. Germline V gene lookup returns CDR1 KGHSH and CDR2 LQKENI. CDR3 length: 15 amino acids.

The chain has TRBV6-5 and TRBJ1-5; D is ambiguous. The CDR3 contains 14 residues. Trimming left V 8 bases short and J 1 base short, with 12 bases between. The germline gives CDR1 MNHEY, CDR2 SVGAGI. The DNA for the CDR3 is TGTGCCAGCGGATCTGGCAGGAGCAATCAGCCCCAGCATTTT. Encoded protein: CASGSGRSNQPQHF.

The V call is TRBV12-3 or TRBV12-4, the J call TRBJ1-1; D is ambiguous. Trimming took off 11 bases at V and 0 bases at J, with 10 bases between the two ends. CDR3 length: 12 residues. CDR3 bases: TGTGCCGTGAGCACCATGAACACTGAAGCTTTCTTT. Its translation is CAVSTMNTEAFF.

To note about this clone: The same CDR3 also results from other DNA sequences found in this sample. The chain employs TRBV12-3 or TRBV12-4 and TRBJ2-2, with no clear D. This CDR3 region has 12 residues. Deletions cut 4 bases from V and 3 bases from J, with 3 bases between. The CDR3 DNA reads TGTGCCAGCAGTTCTGACACCGGGGAGCTGTTTTTT. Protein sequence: CASSSDTGELFF.

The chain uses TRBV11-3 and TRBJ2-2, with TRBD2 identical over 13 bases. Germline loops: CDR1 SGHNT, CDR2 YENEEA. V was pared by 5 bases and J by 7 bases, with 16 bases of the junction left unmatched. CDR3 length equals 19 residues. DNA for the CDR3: TGTGCCAGCAGCCCAGGGGACGGACTAGCGGGAGTGTTTGACGGGGAGCTGTTTTTT. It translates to CASSPGDGLAGVFDGELFF. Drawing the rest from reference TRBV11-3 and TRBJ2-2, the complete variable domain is EAGVVQSPRYKIIEKKQPVAFWCNPISGHNTLYWYLQNLGQGPELLIRYENEEAVDDSQLPKDRFSAERLKGVDSTLKIQPAELGDSAVYLCASSPGDGLAGVFDGELFFGEGSRLTVL.

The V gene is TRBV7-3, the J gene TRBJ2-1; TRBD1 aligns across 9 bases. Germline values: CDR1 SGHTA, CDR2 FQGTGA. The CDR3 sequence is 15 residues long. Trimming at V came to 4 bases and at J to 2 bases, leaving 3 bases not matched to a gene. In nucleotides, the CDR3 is TGTGCCAGCAGCTCCCACAGGGGGCCCTACAATGAGCAGTTCTTC. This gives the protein CASSSHRGPYNEQFF.

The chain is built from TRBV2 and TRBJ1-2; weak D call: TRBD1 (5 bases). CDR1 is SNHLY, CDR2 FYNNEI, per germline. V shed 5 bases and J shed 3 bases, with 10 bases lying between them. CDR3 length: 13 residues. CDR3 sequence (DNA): TGTGCCAGCAGTAACCGGGGGTACTATGGCTACACCTTC. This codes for CASSNRGYYGYTF.

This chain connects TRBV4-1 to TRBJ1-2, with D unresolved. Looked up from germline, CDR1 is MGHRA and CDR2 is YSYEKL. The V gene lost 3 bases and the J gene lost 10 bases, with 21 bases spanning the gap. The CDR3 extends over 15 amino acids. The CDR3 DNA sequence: TGCGCCAGCAGCCAGGGAGGGAGGTATGCGTACGACTACACCTTC. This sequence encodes CASSQGGRYAYDYTF.

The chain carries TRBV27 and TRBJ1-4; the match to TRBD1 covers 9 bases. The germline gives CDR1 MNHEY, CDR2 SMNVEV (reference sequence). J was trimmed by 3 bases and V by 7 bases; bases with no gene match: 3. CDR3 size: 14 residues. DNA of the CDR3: TGTGCCAGCAATAGACAGGGGGCTAATGAAAAACTGTTTTTT. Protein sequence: CASNRQGANEKLFF.